These T cell receptor beta chains were read from a single sample in a study of cytomegalovirus exposure and HLA in healthy donors. This table comes from immunoSEQ multiplex PCR, and its TCRdb copy is limited to in-frame clones, with some not included. This table has about 96,000 clones, roughly 79% appearing once. The specimen sequenced was PBMCs. The receptors were sampled from a woman in her sixties or seventies in good health and CMV-seropositive. Both conserved end residues are part of each CDR3. Clone size is given for some rows only: seen once, a few or many times, or a class if the clone is expanded.

v_gene	j_gene	abundance	CDR3aa
TRBV6-6	TRBJ2-3	-	CASSYRLARDTQYF
TRBV19	TRBJ2-3	-	CASSAGQGANTQYF
TRBV10-3	TRBJ1-5	-	CAISERDREYSNQPQHF
TRBV4-2	TRBJ2-6	-	CASAPRGSNVLTF
TRBV18	TRBJ2-2	-	CASSPEGAGELFF
TRBV11-2	TRBJ1-1	-	CASSLVWGQMNTEAFF
TRBV9	TRBJ2-3	-	CASSVPLAGGGTDTQYF
TRBV7-2	TRBJ2-7	-	CASSDTGTVSYEQYF
TRBV6-5	TRBJ1-6	-	CASSQGDNSPLHF
TRBV18	TRBJ1-6	-	CASSAGGSSYNSPLHF
TRBV2	TRBJ2-1	few	CASSDFGQGGINEQFF
TRBV2	TRBJ2-1	-	CASSERLAGVGQFF
TRBV7-8	TRBJ2-5	-	CASSLTGHRGHF
TRBV18	TRBJ1-4	-	CASSRTQGPNEKLFF
TRBV9	TRBJ2-2	-	CASSVGSGGAYGELFF
TRBV18	TRBJ1-2	-	CASSPPAGYGYTF
TRBV7-7	TRBJ2-2	-	CASSTAGTGVNTGELFF
TRBV18	TRBJ2-7	-	CASSSGTSYEQYF
TRBV7-6	TRBJ2-1	-	CASSPPNGNEQFF
TRBV13	TRBJ2-5	-	CASSFVGVVQETQYF
TRBV19	TRBJ1-1	once	CASTLRGPGQPNTEAFF
TRBV15	TRBJ2-7	-	CATSTRTGPYEQYF
TRBV13	TRBJ1-1	-	CASSPGGVMNTEAFF
TRBV13	TRBJ2-7	-	CASSLAGTRQYF
TRBV6-5	TRBJ2-2	-	CASSYSSQLNTGELFF